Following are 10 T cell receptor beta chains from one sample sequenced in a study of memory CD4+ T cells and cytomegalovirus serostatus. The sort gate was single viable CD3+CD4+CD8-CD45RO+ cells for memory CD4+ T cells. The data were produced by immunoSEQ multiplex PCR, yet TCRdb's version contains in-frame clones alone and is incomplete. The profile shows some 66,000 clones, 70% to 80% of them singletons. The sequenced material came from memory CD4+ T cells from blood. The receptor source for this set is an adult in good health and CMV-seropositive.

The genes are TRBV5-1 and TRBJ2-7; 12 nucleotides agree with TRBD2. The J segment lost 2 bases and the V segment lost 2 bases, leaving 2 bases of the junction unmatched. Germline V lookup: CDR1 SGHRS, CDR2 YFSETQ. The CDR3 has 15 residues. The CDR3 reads CASSLRLAGAYEQYF. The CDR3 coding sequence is TGCGCCAGCAGCTTACGACTAGCGGGGGCCTACGAGCAGTACTTC.

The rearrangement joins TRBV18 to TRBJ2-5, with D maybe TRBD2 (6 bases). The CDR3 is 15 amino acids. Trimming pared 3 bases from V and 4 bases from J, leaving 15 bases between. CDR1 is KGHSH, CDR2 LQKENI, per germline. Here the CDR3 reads CASSPIAEGRETQYF. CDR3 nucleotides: TGTGCCAGCTCACCCATCGCGGAGGGCCGAGAGACCCAGTACTTC.

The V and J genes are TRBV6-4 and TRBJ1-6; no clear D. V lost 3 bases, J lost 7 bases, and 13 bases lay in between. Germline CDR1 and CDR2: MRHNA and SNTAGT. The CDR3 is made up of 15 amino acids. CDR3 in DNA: TGTGCCAGCAGTGATAGGAGGGCTTGGAATTCACCCCTCCACTTT. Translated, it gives CASSDRRAWNSPLHF.

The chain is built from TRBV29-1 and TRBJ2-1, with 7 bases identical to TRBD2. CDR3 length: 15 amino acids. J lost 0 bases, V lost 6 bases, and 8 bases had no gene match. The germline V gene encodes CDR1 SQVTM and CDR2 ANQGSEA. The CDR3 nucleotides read TGCAGCGTGGTACCGGGGGGTCGCTCCTACAATGAGCAGTTCTTC. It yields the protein CSVVPGGRSYNEQFF.

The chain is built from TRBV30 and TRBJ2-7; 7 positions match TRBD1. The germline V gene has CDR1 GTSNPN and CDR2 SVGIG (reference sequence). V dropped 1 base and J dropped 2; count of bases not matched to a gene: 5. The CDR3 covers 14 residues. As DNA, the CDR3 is TGTGCCTGGAGTGGGGGGACAGTGACCTACGAGCAGTACTTC. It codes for CAWSGGTVTYEQYF. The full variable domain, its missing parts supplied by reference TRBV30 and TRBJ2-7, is SQTIHQWPATLVQPVGSPLSLECTVEGTSNPNLYWYRQAAGRGLQLLFYSVGIGQISSEVPQNLSASRPQDRQFILSSKKLLLSDSGFYLCAWSGGTVTYEQYFGPGTRLTVT.

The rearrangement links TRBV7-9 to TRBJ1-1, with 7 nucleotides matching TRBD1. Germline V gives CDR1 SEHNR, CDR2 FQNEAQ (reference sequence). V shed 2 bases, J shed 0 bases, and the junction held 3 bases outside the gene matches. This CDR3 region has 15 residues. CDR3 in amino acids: CASSLPGQMNTEAFF. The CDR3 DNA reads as TGTGCCAGCAGCTTACCGGGACAGATGAACACTGAAGCTTTCTTT.

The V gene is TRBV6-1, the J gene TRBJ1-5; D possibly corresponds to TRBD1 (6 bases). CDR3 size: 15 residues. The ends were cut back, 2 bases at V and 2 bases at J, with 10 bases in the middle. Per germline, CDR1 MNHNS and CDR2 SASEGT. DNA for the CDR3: TGTGCCAGCAGTGAAAGGGACAAGGGCAATCAGCCCCAGCATTTT. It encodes CASSERDKGNQPQHF.

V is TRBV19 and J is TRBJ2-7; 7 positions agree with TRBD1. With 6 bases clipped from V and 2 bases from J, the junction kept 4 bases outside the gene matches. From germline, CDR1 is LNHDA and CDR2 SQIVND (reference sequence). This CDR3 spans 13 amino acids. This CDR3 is CASSTTGTYEQYF. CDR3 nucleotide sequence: TGTGCCAGTAGCACGACAGGGACCTACGAGCAGTACTTC.

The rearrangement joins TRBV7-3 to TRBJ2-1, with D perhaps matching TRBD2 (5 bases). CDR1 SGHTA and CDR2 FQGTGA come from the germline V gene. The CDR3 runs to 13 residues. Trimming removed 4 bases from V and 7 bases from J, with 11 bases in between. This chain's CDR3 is CASSSEGDNEQFF. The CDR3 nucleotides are TGTGCCAGCAGCTCCGAGGGTGATAATGAGCAGTTCTTC.

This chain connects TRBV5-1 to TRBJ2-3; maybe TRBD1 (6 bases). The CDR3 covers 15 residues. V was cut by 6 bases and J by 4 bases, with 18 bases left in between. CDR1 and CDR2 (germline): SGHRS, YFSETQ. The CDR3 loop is CASIRDIFEADTQYF. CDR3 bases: TGCGCCAGCATCCGGGACATCTTTGAGGCAGATACGCAGTATTTT.